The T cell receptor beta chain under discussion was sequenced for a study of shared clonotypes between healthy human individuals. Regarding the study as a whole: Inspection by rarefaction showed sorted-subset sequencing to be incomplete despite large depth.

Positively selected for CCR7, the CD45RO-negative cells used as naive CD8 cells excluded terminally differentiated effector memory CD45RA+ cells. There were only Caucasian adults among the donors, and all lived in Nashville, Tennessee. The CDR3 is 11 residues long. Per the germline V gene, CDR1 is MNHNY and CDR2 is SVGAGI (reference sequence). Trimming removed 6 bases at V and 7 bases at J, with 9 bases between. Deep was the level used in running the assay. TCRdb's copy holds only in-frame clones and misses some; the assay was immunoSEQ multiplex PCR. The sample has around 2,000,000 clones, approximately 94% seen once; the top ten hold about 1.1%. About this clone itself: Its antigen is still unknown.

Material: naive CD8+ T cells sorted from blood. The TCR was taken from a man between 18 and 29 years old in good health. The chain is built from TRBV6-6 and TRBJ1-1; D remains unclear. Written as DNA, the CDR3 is TGTGCCAGCAGCCCGGCGGGTGAAGCTTTCTTT. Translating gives CASSPAGEAFF.